The clone carrying this T cell receptor (beta chain) occurred a few times. Its matching antigen is unknown. Relapse was seen in all patients after autologous stem cell transplantation, and brentuximab vedotin exposure was variable. Measured with immunoSEQ multiplex PCR; TCRdb has only the in-frame clones, and not every one. The sample holds 35,000 or so clones, around 63% seen once. This sample is part of a study of PD-1 blockade in classical Hodgkin lymphoma. Study-level findings and limits: Patients who responded completely had about the same baseline diversity as newly diagnosed patients. Nivolumab starters within 1 year of ASCT were excluded. Reported findings placed baseline TCR diversity lower in newly diagnosed patients (compared with healthy donors).

CDR1 is SGHTA and CDR2 is FQGNSA in the germline V gene. This CDR3 has 15 amino acids. Trimming took off 1 base at V and 3 bases at J, with 12 bases between the two ends. The rearrangement links TRBV7-2 to TRBJ1-1; D gene uncertain. The input for sequencing was peripheral blood mononuclear cells (PBMCs), taken before the second cycle of nivolumab. This receptor was taken from a human donor with classical Hodgkin lymphoma. CDR3 protein: CASSLVRGTYTEAFF. The CDR3 region has the DNA TGTGCCAGCAGCTTAGTGCGGGGTACCTACACTGAAGCTTTCTTT. The whole variable domain, filled in from reference TRBV7-2 and TRBJ1-1, reads GAGVSQSPSNKVTEKGKDVELRCDPISGHTALYWYRQSLGQGLEFLIYFQGNSAPDKSGLPSDRFSAERTGGSVSTLTIQRTQQEDSAVYLCASSLVRGTYTEAFFGQGTRLTVV.